The rows below give T cell receptor beta chains drawn from one sample of a study of follicular helper T cells after annual influenza vaccination. This table comes from immunoSEQ multiplex PCR, and its TCRdb copy is limited to in-frame clones, with some not included. The data show 6,500 to 7,500 clones, with roughly 80% seen just once and 0.45% to 0.55% held by the top ten. This sample comprised CXCR5- memory CD4+ T cells sorted from blood, obtained 7 days after influenza vaccination. The receptors here all came from an adult who received the influenza vaccine. Both conserved end residues are part of each CDR3. Each record gives: D gene, clone size, CDR3 length, J gene, V gene, CDR3 protein, CDR3 DNA. D genes are given only for firm matches. Rows give clone size only sometimes, using once, few, many, or a class for an expanded clone.

D gene: -
clone size: few
CDR3 length: 14
J gene: TRBJ2-7
V gene: TRBV5-1
CDR3 protein: CASSLPGLPREQYF
CDR3 DNA: TGCGCCAGCAGCTTGCCCGGGCTTCCTAGGGAGCAGTACTTC

D gene: -
clone size: -
CDR3 length: 14
J gene: TRBJ1-5
V gene: TRBV5-1
CDR3 protein: CASSPTGSDQPQHF
CDR3 DNA: TGCGCCAGCAGTCCCACAGGGTCGGATCAGCCCCAGCATTTT

D gene: -
clone size: few
CDR3 length: 14
J gene: TRBJ1-2
V gene: TRBV25-1
CDR3 protein: CASQSSGERGGYTF
CDR3 DNA: TGTGCCAGCCAATCCTCGGGGGAGAGAGGTGGCTACACCTTC

D gene: TRBD1
clone size: -
CDR3 length: 15
J gene: TRBJ2-7
V gene: TRBV7-8
CDR3 protein: CASSLSPGQGVEQYF
CDR3 DNA: TGTGCCAGCAGCTTAAGCCCGGGACAGGGGGTCGAGCAGTACTTC

D gene: -
clone size: -
CDR3 length: 15
J gene: TRBJ2-5
V gene: TRBV7-8
CDR3 protein: CASSHSGTTQEAQYF
CDR3 DNA: TGTGCCAGCAGCCACTCGGGTACAACCCAGGAGGCCCAGTACTTC

D gene: TRBD1
clone size: few
CDR3 length: 12
J gene: TRBJ1-2
V gene: TRBV7-2
CDR3 protein: CASSLNRGDYTF
CDR3 DNA: TGTGCCAGCAGCTTGAACAGGGGGGACTACACCTTC

D gene: -
clone size: -
CDR3 length: 15
J gene: TRBJ2-2
V gene: TRBV5-1
CDR3 protein: CASSLAGVRAGELFF
CDR3 DNA: TGCGCCAGCAGCTTGGCGGGGGTCCGGGCCGGGGAGCTGTTTTTT

D gene: TRBD2
clone size: -
CDR3 length: 16
J gene: TRBJ2-3
V gene: TRBV7-8
CDR3 protein: CASSLDAGGPPDTQYF
CDR3 DNA: TGTGCCAGCAGCTTAGACGCGGGGGGGCCTCCAGATACGCAGTATTTT

D gene: -
clone size: -
CDR3 length: 15
J gene: TRBJ2-5
V gene: TRBV7-2
CDR3 protein: CASSLYIGQRATQYF
CDR3 DNA: TGTGCCAGCAGCTTATACATAGGACAAAGGGCGACCCAGTACTTC

D gene: -
clone size: -
CDR3 length: 17
J gene: TRBJ2-1
V gene: TRBV27
CDR3 protein: CASSLGVGTVSYNEQFF
CDR3 DNA: TGTGCCAGCAGTTTGGGTGTAGGGACCGTCTCCTACAATGAGCAGTTCTTC

D gene: -
clone size: -
CDR3 length: 16
J gene: TRBJ1-2
V gene: TRBV7-3
CDR3 protein: CASSQSGGRLNYGYTF
CDR3 DNA: TGTGCCAGCAGCCAATCCGGCGGGAGGCTTAACTATGGCTACACCTTC

D gene: TRBD1
clone size: few
CDR3 length: 19
J gene: TRBJ1-6
V gene: TRBV11-2
CDR3 protein: CASSLTTGQGMSYNSPLHF
CDR3 DNA: TGTGCCAGCAGCTTAACCACGGGACAGGGGATGTCCTATAATTCACCCCTCCACTTT

D gene: TRBD1
clone size: -
CDR3 length: 14
J gene: TRBJ1-1
V gene: TRBV27
CDR3 protein: CASSPTDRATEAFF
CDR3 DNA: TGTGCCAGCAGTCCAACGGACAGGGCCACTGAAGCTTTCTTT

D gene: -
clone size: -
CDR3 length: 15
J gene: TRBJ1-4
V gene: TRBV7-8
CDR3 protein: CASSLGRVGNEKLFF
CDR3 DNA: TGTGCCAGCAGCTTAGGGCGGGTCGGTAATGAAAAACTGTTTTTT

D gene: -
clone size: -
CDR3 length: 11
J gene: TRBJ2-7
V gene: TRBV6-1
CDR3 protein: CASSLPYEQYF
CDR3 DNA: TGTGCCAGCAGTCTACCGTACGAGCAGTACTTC

D gene: -
clone size: -
CDR3 length: 14
J gene: TRBJ2-2
V gene: TRBV5-8
CDR3 protein: CASSFEGLGGELFF
CDR3 DNA: TGTGCCAGCAGCTTCGAGGGGCTAGGCGGGGAGCTGTTTTTT

D gene: TRBD1
clone size: -
CDR3 length: 16
J gene: TRBJ1-4
V gene: TRBV9
CDR3 protein: CASSTQGGATNEKLFF
CDR3 DNA: TGTGCCAGCAGCACACAGGGGGGTGCAACTAATGAAAAACTGTTTTTT

D gene: -
clone size: -
CDR3 length: 13
J gene: TRBJ1-2
V gene: TRBV9
CDR3 protein: CASSSEALGGYTF
CDR3 DNA: TGTGCCAGCAGCTCCGAAGCTCTTGGGGGCTACACCTTC

D gene: -
clone size: -
CDR3 length: 16
J gene: TRBJ2-3
V gene: TRBV7-2
CDR3 protein: CASSSQPGGVTDTQYF
CDR3 DNA: TGTGCCAGCAGCTCCCAACCCGGGGGTGTGACAGATACGCAGTATTTT

D gene: -
clone size: -
CDR3 length: 14
J gene: TRBJ2-4
V gene: TRBV6-5
CDR3 protein: CASSLAQAKNIQYF
CDR3 DNA: TGTGCCAGCAGCCTAGCCCAAGCCAAAAACATTCAGTACTTC

D gene: -
clone size: once
CDR3 length: 11
J gene: TRBJ1-1
V gene: TRBV7-2
CDR3 protein: CASSFGYEAFF
CDR3 DNA: TGTGCCAGCAGCTTTGGATATGAAGCTTTCTTT

D gene: TRBD1
clone size: -
CDR3 length: 14
J gene: TRBJ1-5
V gene: TRBV4-3
CDR3 protein: CASSLAGGGQPQHF
CDR3 DNA: TGCGCCAGCAGCTTAGCAGGGGGAGGTCAGCCCCAGCATTTT

D gene: -
clone size: few
CDR3 length: 12
J gene: TRBJ2-7
V gene: TRBV27
CDR3 protein: CASSLRGLEQYF
CDR3 DNA: TGTGCCAGCAGTTTACGGGGACTCGAGCAGTACTTC

D gene: -
clone size: -
CDR3 length: 14
J gene: TRBJ2-5
V gene: TRBV5-1
CDR3 protein: CASSLGGTRETQYF
CDR3 DNA: TGCGCCAGCAGCTTGGGTGGCACCCGAGAGACCCAGTACTTC

D gene: TRBD1
clone size: -
CDR3 length: 13
J gene: TRBJ1-2
V gene: TRBV19
CDR3 protein: CASSLDRVKGYTF
CDR3 DNA: TGTGCCAGTAGTCTCGACAGGGTTAAGGGCTACACCTTC

D gene: -
clone size: -
CDR3 length: 14
J gene: TRBJ1-1
V gene: TRBV4-1
CDR3 protein: CASRGVLLNTEAFF
CDR3 DNA: TGCGCCAGCAGGGGGGTTTTACTGAACACTGAAGCTTTCTTT

D gene: -
clone size: -
CDR3 length: 14
J gene: TRBJ2-7
V gene: TRBV6-1
CDR3 protein: CASSELGRKDEQYF
CDR3 DNA: TGTGCCAGCAGTGAACTTGGGCGCAAAGACGAGCAGTACTTC

D gene: -
clone size: -
CDR3 length: 14
J gene: TRBJ1-1
V gene: TRBV19
CDR3 protein: CASSIGGGSGRAFF
CDR3 DNA: TGTGCCAGTAGTATAGGGGGAGGCTCAGGGCGGGCTTTCTTT

D gene: TRBD1
clone size: -
CDR3 length: 16
J gene: TRBJ1-5
V gene: TRBV19
CDR3 protein: CASSQTGGRGNQPQHF
CDR3 DNA: TGTGCCAGTAGTCAGACAGGGGGCAGGGGCAATCAGCCCCAGCATTTT

D gene: -
clone size: -
CDR3 length: 13
J gene: TRBJ1-1
V gene: TRBV7-9
CDR3 protein: CASSQAANTEAFF
CDR3 DNA: TGTGCCAGCAGCCAGGCAGCGAACACTGAAGCTTTCTTT

D gene: -
clone size: -
CDR3 length: 14
J gene: TRBJ2-7
V gene: TRBV5-1
CDR3 protein: CASSLGQFPYEQYF
CDR3 DNA: TGCGCCAGCAGCTTAGGTCAGTTTCCCTACGAGCAGTACTTC

D gene: -
clone size: -
CDR3 length: 16
J gene: TRBJ2-7
V gene: TRBV15
CDR3 protein: CATSRDLASGSYEQYF
CDR3 DNA: TGTGCCACCAGCAGAGATCTAGCCAGTGGTTCCTACGAGCAGTACTTC

D gene: -
clone size: -
CDR3 length: 14
J gene: TRBJ2-5
V gene: TRBV6-1
CDR3 protein: CASSYAQRQETQYF
CDR3 DNA: TGTGCCAGCAGCTATGCACAGAGACAAGAGACCCAGTACTTC

D gene: -
clone size: -
CDR3 length: 14
J gene: TRBJ2-3
V gene: TRBV21-1
CDR3 protein: CASSRMGRADTQYF
CDR3 DNA: TGTGCCAGCAGCAGGATGGGGCGCGCAGATACGCAGTATTTT

D gene: TRBD1
clone size: -
CDR3 length: 13
J gene: TRBJ2-7
V gene: TRBV19
CDR3 protein: CASSPTGTHEQYF
CDR3 DNA: TGTGCCAGCTCCCCGACAGGGACCCACGAGCAGTACTTC

D gene: TRBD1
clone size: -
CDR3 length: 15
J gene: TRBJ1-4
V gene: TRBV7-9
CDR3 protein: CASSFGQGANEKLFF
CDR3 DNA: TGTGCCAGCAGCTTCGGACAGGGGGCTAATGAAAAACTGTTTTTT

D gene: TRBD2
clone size: -
CDR3 length: 17
J gene: TRBJ2-1
V gene: TRBV15
CDR3 protein: CATSRDSISGVSNEQFF
CDR3 DNA: TGTGCCACCAGCAGAGACTCAATAAGCGGGGTGTCAAATGAGCAGTTCTTC

D gene: -
clone size: -
CDR3 length: 17
J gene: TRBJ1-1
V gene: TRBV7-3
CDR3 protein: CASSFSTGDSALGRAFF
CDR3 DNA: TGTGCCAGCAGCTTCTCAACCGGGGACTCAGCCCTCGGTAGAGCTTTCTTT

D gene: -
clone size: -
CDR3 length: 13
J gene: TRBJ1-2
V gene: TRBV2
CDR3 protein: CASTWVVNYGYTF
CDR3 DNA: TGTGCCAGCACGTGGGTGGTGAACTATGGCTACACCTTC

D gene: -
clone size: -
CDR3 length: 14
J gene: TRBJ1-1
V gene: TRBV7-9
CDR3 protein: CASSPGSMNTEAFF
CDR3 DNA: TGTGCCAGCAGCCCCGGCAGTATGAACACTGAAGCTTTCTTT

D gene: TRBD1
clone size: -
CDR3 length: 16
J gene: TRBJ2-5
V gene: TRBV5-8
CDR3 protein: CASSFSQGAEGETQYF
CDR3 DNA: TGTGCCAGCAGCTTTTCACAGGGGGCGGAAGGAGAGACCCAGTACTTC

D gene: -
clone size: -
CDR3 length: 11
J gene: TRBJ1-1
V gene: TRBV7-9
CDR3 protein: CASSLVTEAFF
CDR3 DNA: TGTGCCAGCAGCTTAGTTACTGAAGCTTTCTTT

D gene: TRBD2
clone size: few
CDR3 length: 14
J gene: TRBJ2-3
V gene: TRBV30
CDR3 protein: CAWILAGGPDTQYF
CDR3 DNA: TGTGCCTGGATCCTAGCGGGGGGGCCAGATACGCAGTATTTT

D gene: -
clone size: -
CDR3 length: 13
J gene: TRBJ2-7
V gene: TRBV4-3
CDR3 protein: CASSQGQGREQYF
CDR3 DNA: TGCGCCAGCAGCCAAGGGCAGGGGAGGGAGCAGTACTTC

D gene: -
clone size: -
CDR3 length: 15
J gene: TRBJ1-6
V gene: TRBV4-2
CDR3 protein: CASSQDRAGWLPLHF
CDR3 DNA: TGTGCCAGCAGCCAAGATCGGGCAGGGTGGTTACCCCTCCACTTT

D gene: -
clone size: -
CDR3 length: 15
J gene: TRBJ2-5
V gene: TRBV21-1
CDR3 protein: CASSTGTGGRKTQYF
CDR3 DNA: TGTGCCAGCAGCACGGGTACAGGGGGCCGGAAGACCCAGTACTTC

D gene: -
clone size: few
CDR3 length: 10
J gene: TRBJ1-2
V gene: TRBV2
CDR3 protein: CGLGGYGYTF
CDR3 DNA: TGTGGACTGGGGGGGTATGGCTACACCTTC

D gene: TRBD2
clone size: -
CDR3 length: 16
J gene: TRBJ2-5
V gene: TRBV7-2
CDR3 protein: CASSRTRSGGTETQYF
CDR3 DNA: TGTGCCAGCAGTCGAACTCGTAGCGGGGGAACGGAGACCCAGTACTTC